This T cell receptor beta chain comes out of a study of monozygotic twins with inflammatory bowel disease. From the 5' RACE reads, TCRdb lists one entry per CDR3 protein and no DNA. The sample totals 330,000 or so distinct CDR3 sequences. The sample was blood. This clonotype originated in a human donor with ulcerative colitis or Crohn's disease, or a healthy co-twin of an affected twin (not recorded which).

This CDR3 is CSAREPGGTGGAFNEQFF. J is TRBJ2-1 and V is TRBV20-1; TCRdb lists TRBD1, though no DNA is available to test this call. The CDR3 has 18 residues. The germline V gene encodes CDR1 DFQATT and CDR2 SNEGSKA (reference sequence).